This T cell receptor (beta chain) was sequenced for a study of shared clonotypes between healthy human individuals. Study results and caveats: Sequencing depth was expected to affect clonotype sharing among donors. Clonotypes shared by all four donors outscored non-shared clonotypes in generation probability.

For this clone: The antigen is undetermined.

This CDR3 is built from 17 residues. With 4 bases removed from V and 0 bases from J, the gap between germline ends came to 14 bases. CDR1 and CDR2 from the germline V gene are SGDLS and YYNGEE. As originally analysed: For the immunoSEQ data, sequences were junction-only without quality scores, so filtering differed. Some clones are missing from TCRdb's copy, which holds only in-frame ones; the method was immunoSEQ multiplex PCR. V and J calls and clone size are copied from that table; D and trimming were computed from the DNA. The table lists just over 2,000,000 clones, about 95% of them singletons. Naive CD8 cells comprised CD45RO-negative, CCR7-positively selected cells, excluding terminally differentiated effector memory CD45RA+ cells.

V gene TRBV9 combines with J gene TRBJ2-6; D tentatively fits TRBD1 or TRBD2 (5 bases each). The sequence was collected from a man in his late teens or twenties in good health. The sample comprised naive CD8+ T cells sorted from blood. CDR3 protein: CASSPRGAYSGANVLTF. The CDR3 nucleotides read TGTGCCAGCAGCCCCCGGGGCGCCTACTCTGGGGCCAACGTCCTGACTTTC.